The T cell receptor beta chain described here comes from a study of blood T cell repertoires in COVID-19. Whole-study context: COVID-19 samples collected from the United States, Italy and Spain covered acute and convalescent phases. T cells, B-cell-depleted T cells, or PBMCs supplied cDNA or gDNA.

Data came from immunoSEQ multiplex PCR; TCRdb stores just in-frame clones and leaves some out. The table shows around 460,000 clones, with about 90% occurring only once. CDR3 length equals 14 residues. CDR1 and CDR2 (germline): SGHTA, FQGTGA. Between the trimmed V and J ends, which lost 2 bases and 3 bases, there was a span of 10 bases. V is TRBV7-3 and J is TRBJ2-5; the D gene is possibly TRBD2 (7 bases). Sequenced input: peripheral blood. The TCR was taken from a man aged 18 to 35 with COVID-19, enrolled during active disease. In DNA form, the CDR3 reads TGTGCCAGCAGCTTAGAGGGGGGGAAAGAGACCCAGTACTTC. Translation gives CASSLEGGKETQYF. The full variable domain, with the rest looked up from reference TRBV7-3 and TRBJ2-5, is GAGVSQTPSNKVTEKGKYVELRCDPISGHTALYWYRQSLGQGPEFLIYFQGTGAADDSGLPNDRFFAVRPEGSVSTLKIQRTERGDSAVYLCASSLEGGKETQYFGPGTRLLVL.